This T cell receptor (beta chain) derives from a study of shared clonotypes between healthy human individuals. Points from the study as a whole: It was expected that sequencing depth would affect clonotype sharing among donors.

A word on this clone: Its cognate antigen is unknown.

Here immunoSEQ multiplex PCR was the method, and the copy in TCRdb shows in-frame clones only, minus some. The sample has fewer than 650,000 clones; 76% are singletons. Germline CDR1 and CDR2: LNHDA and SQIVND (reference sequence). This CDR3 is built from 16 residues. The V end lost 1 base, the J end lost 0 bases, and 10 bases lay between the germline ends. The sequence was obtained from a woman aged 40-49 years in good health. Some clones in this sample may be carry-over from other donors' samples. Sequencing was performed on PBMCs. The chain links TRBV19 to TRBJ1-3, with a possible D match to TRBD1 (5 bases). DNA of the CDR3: TGTGCCAGTAGTATAGTTCGGGGCACCTCTGGAAACACCATATATTTT. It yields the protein CASSIVRGTSGNTIYF.